The 8 T cell receptor beta chains below all came from one sample that was sequenced in a study of a mutant IDH1 vaccine in newly diagnosed glioma. For these TCRs, the target antigens are not known. Described time point: week 35, safety follow-up. In the vaccine, a single dose held 300 ug of the mutant IDH1 20-mer peptide, along with topical imiquimod. Profiled with immunoSEQ multiplex PCR; TCRdb holds only in-frame clones, not every one. The data contain 70,000 or so clones, around 90% of them singletons. The sample here was PBMCs, taken from a glioma patient whose treatment included an IDH1 peptide vaccine. These receptors all come from a man aged 30 to 45 with glioma.

This clone is medium-sized (0.01 to 0.1%). The gene calls are TRBV11-2 and TRBJ2-2; TRBD1 matches at 8 bases. V lost 4 bases and J lost 4; bases outside the gene matches: 2. CDR3 length: 14 residues. Germline V gene data show CDR1 as SGHAT and CDR2 as FQNNGV. The CDR3 DNA follows: TGTGCCAGCAGCTATCAGGGGGCCACCGGGGAGCTGTTTTTT. This sequence encodes CASSYQGATGELFF. The whole variable domain, remainder taken from reference TRBV11-2 and TRBJ2-2, is EAGVAQSPRYKIIEKRQSVAFWCNPISGHATLYWYQQILGQGPKLLIQFQNNGVVDDSQLPKDRFSAERLKGVDSTLKIQPAKLEDSAVYLCASSYQGATGELFFGEGSRLTVL.

This rearrangement joins TRBV2 to TRBJ2-1, with 8 bases matching TRBD1. The CDR3 consists of 13 residues. The V gene end was trimmed by 6 bases and the J gene end by 9 bases; junction bases not matched to a gene: 7. Germline V CDR1 and CDR2: SNHLY, FYNNEI. For the CDR3, the DNA is TGTGCCAGCAGCGGAAGGACAGGGTTTGAGCAGTTCTTC. It specifies CASSGRTGFEQFF.

The chain combines TRBV11-1 with TRBJ2-7, with 8 bases lining up with TRBD1. The V and J ends lost 6 bases and 3 bases, in that order; junction bases with no gene match: 13. Germline loops: CDR1 SGHAT, CDR2 FQDESV (reference sequence). This CDR3 contains 16 residues. The CDR3 loop is CASSFGTGRRGYEQYF. CDR3 in DNA: TGTGCCAGCAGTTTCGGGACAGGTCGAAGGGGCTACGAGCAGTACTTC.

The V call is TRBV28, the J call TRBJ1-6; 7 nucleotides align to TRBD1. Trimming removed 5 bases from V and 8 bases from J; junction bases left unmatched: 9. Germline CDR1 MDHEN, CDR2 SYDVKM. The CDR3 runs to 15 residues. DNA of the CDR3: TGTGCCAGCAGTCCATCACAGGGGCGGTATTCACCCCTCCACTTT. Translating it yields CASSPSQGRYSPLHF.

The chain has TRBV9 and TRBJ1-4; a possible D gene is TRBD1 (5 bases). V was trimmed by 5 bases and J by 5 bases, leaving 16 bases between them. The CDR3 length is 15 residues. From germline, CDR1 is SGDLS and CDR2 YYNGEE. CDR3 residues: CASSFDPGGNEKLFF. The DNA for the CDR3 is TGTGCCAGCAGTTTCGACCCTGGGGGAAATGAAAAACTGTTTTTT.

V gene TRBV6-5 combines with J gene TRBJ2-2, with no clear D. V was pared by 5 bases and J by 4 bases, with 11 bases between. The CDR3 has 14 residues. Germline assignment: CDR1 MNHEY and CDR2 SVGAGI. The CDR3 DNA follows: TGTGCCAGCAGTGTCGATGTTGGCACCGGGGAGCTGTTTTTT. Translated, it gives CASSVDVGTGELFF.

V and J are TRBV11-2 and TRBJ2-5; no firm D call. The end of the DNA is better explained by TRBJ2-7, so the J call may be wrong. The CDR3 runs 11 residues. Germline CDR1 reads SGHAT; CDR2 reads FQNNGV. This chain's CDR3 is CASSTFYEQYF. CDR3 coding DNA: TGTGCCAGCAGCACCTTCTACGAGCAGTACTTC.

This chain connects TRBV5-6 to TRBJ2-7; 10 nucleotides match TRBD1. The CDR3 contains 14 residues. Germline assignment: CDR1 SGHDT and CDR2 YYEEEE. Trimming took 3 bases from V and 2 from J; bases not matched to a gene: 2. The CDR3 sequence is CASSYGTGAYEQYF. CDR3 sequence (DNA): TGTGCCAGCAGCTATGGGACAGGGGCCTACGAGCAGTACTTC. Full variable domain (outside the CDR3, taken from reference TRBV5-6 and TRBJ2-7): DAGVTQSPTHLIKTRGQQVTLRCSPKSGHDTVSWYQQALGQGPQFIFQYYEEEERQRGNFPDRFSGHQFPNYSSELNVNALLLGDSALYLCASSYGTGAYEQYFGPGTRLTVT.